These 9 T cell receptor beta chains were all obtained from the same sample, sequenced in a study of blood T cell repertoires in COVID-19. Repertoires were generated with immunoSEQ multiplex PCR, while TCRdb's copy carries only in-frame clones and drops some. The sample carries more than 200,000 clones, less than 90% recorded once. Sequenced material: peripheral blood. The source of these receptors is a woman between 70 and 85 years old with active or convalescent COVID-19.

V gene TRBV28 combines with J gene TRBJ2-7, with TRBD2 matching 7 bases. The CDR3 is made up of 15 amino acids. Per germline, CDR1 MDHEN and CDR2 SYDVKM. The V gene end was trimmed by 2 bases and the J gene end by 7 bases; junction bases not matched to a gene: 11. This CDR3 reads CASSLGGGPTREQYF. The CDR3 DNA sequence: TGTGCCAGCAGTTTAGGGGGAGGGCCGACGAGAGAGCAGTACTTC.

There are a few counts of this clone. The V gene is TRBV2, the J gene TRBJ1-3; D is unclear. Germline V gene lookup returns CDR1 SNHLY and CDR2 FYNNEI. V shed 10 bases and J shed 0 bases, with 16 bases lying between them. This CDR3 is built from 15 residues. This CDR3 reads CATPAGVRSGNTIYF. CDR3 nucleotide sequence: TGTGCCACTCCTGCCGGGGTCCGCTCTGGAAACACCATATATTTT.

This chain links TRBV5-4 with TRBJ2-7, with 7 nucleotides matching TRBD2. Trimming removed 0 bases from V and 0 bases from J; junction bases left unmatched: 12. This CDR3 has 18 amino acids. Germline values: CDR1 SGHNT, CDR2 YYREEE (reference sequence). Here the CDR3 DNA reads TGTGCCAGCAGCTTGGGGGGAGGGTTAGCGGGTATCTCCTACGAGCAGTACTTC. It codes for CASSLGGGLAGISYEQYF.

The CDR3 loop is CASSLTGTGPQETQYF. In DNA form, the CDR3 reads TGTGCCAGCAGCCTCACCGGGACAGGGCCCCAAGAGACCCAGTACTTC. V gene TRBV3-1 (or the pseudogene TRBV3-2) combines with J gene TRBJ2-5, with 9 bases lining up with TRBD1. The junction had 7 bases not matched to a gene; V was cut back by 4 bases and J by 1 base. The CDR3 runs to 16 residues. CDR1 LGHDT and CDR2 YNNKEL come from the germline V gene (reference sequence).

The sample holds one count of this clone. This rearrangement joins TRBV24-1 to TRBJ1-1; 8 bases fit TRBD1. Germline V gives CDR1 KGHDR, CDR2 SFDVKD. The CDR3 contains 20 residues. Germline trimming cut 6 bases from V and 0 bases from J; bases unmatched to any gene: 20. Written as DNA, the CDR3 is TGTGCCACCAGTTCCAGAGGTACGGGACAGGAGCACCAATTGAACACTGAAGCTTTCTTT. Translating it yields CATSSRGTGQEHQLNTEAFF.

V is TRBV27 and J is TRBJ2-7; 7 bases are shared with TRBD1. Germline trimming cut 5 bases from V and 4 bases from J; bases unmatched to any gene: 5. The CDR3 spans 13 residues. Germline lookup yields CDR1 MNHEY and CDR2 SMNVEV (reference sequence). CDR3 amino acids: CASSPGTAYEQYF. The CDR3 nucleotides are TGTGCCAGCAGTCCAGGGACAGCTTACGAGCAGTACTTC.

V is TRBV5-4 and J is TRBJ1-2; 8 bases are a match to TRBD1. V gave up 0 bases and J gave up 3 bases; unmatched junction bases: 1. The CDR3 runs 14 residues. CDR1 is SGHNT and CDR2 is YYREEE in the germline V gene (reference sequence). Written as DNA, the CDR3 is TGTGCCAGCAGCTTGGGACAGGGGTACTATGGCTACACCTTC. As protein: CASSLGQGYYGYTF. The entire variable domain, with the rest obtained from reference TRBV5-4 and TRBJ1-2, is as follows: ETGVTQSPTHLIKTRGQQVTLRCSSQSGHNTVSWYQQALGQGPQFIFQYYREEENGRGNFPPRFSGLQFPNYSSELNVNALELDDSALYLCASSLGQGYYGYTFGSGTRLTVV.

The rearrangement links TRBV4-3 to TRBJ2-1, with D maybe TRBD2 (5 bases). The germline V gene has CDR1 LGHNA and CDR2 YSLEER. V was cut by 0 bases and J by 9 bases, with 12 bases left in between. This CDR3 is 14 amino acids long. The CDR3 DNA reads TGCGCCAGCAGCCAAGATTATCGCGGAGGTGAGCAGTTCTTC. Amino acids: CASSQDYRGGEQFF.

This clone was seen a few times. The CDR3 sequence is CASSQEIVSGEQFF. The DNA for the CDR3 is TGTGCCAGCAGCCAAGAAATAGTCTCGGGGGAGCAGTTCTTC. The rearrangement uses TRBV14 and TRBJ2-1; D might be TRBD2 (5 bases). Between the trimmed V and J ends, which lost 0 bases and 10 bases, there was a span of 13 bases. The CDR3 is 14 residues long. Germline V CDR1 and CDR2: SGHDN, FVKESK.